This is a list of T cell receptor beta chains from one sample in a study of T-cell reconstitution after alpha-beta-depleted transplantation in children. TCRdb independently ran MiXCR on the PCR reads; one entry per CDR3 protein. Here the sample spans about 540,000 distinct CDR3 sequences, 15% to 20% being singletons. The material sequenced was PBMCs from the stem cell graft donor, taken from the stem cell graft. The receptors were sampled from a human donor who donated a stem cell graft to a child with acute lymphoblastic leukemia. CDR3s include the opening cysteine and the closing phenylalanine or tryptophan. D genes are given only for firm matches. Size is omitted from some rows. Given values are once, few, many or a class for expanded clones.

CDR3: CAWSTLGEKLFF
DNA: TGTGCCTGGAGTACGTTAGGTGAAAAACTGTTTTTT
size: few
V: TRBV30
D: .
J: TRBJ1-4

CDR3: CASSYSTENYEQYF
DNA: TGTGCCAGCAGTTACTCGACAGAGAACTACGAGCAGTACTTC
size: .
V: TRBV6-5
D: .
J: TRBJ2-7

CDR3: CASSLGPHYNEQFF
DNA: TGTGCCAGCAGCTTAGGACCCCATTACAATGAGCAGTTCTTC
size: few
V: TRBV5-6
D: .
J: TRBJ2-1

CDR3: CASSTSVWGNEQFF
DNA: TGTGCCAGCAGTACTAGCGTCTGGGGGAATGAGCAGTTCTTC
size: many
V: TRBV9
D: TRBD2
J: TRBJ2-1

CDR3: CASSLLTSGINTGELFF
DNA: TGTGCCAGCAGCCTATTGACTAGCGGCATTAACACCGGGGAGCTGTTTTTT
size: .
V: TRBV7-9
D: TRBD2
J: TRBJ2-2

CDR3: CSAELTDRTSEDYGYTF
DNA: TGCAGTGCAGAATTGACTGACAGGACCAGCGAAGACTATGGCTACACCTTC
size: .
V: TRBV20-1
D: .
J: TRBJ1-2

CDR3: CASSFSGNSYEQYF
DNA: TGTGCCAGCAGCTTTAGCGGGAACTCCTACGAGCAGTACTTC
size: .
V: TRBV5-6
D: TRBD2
J: TRBJ2-7

CDR3: CAWSTGTSSYNEQFF
DNA: TGTGCCTGGAGTACAGGGACTAGCTCCTACAATGAGCAGTTCTTC
size: .
V: TRBV30
D: TRBD2
J: TRBJ2-1

CDR3: CASSPLGEGDTQYF
DNA: TGTGCCAGCAGTCCGCTGGGGGAGGGCGATACGCAGTATTTT
size: .
V: TRBV27
D: TRBD2
J: TRBJ2-3

CDR3: CSAVDHEQFF
DNA: TGCAGCGCCGTAGACCATGAGCAGTTCTTC
size: .
V: TRBV29-1
D: .
J: TRBJ2-1

CDR3: CASSPDPDYGYTF
DNA: TGTGCCAGCAGCCCAGACCCTGACTATGGCTACACCTTC
size: few
V: TRBV27
D: .
J: TRBJ1-2

CDR3: CSVQPGTNYGYTF
DNA: TGCAGCGTCCAGCCCGGGACCAACTATGGCTACACCTTC
size: few
V: TRBV29-1
D: .
J: TRBJ1-2

CDR3: CASSPSQGSEQFF
DNA: TGTGCCAGCTCACCATCCCAGGGAAGTGAGCAGTTCTTC
size: .
V: TRBV18
D: .
J: TRBJ2-1

CDR3: CASRLDHTDTQYF
DNA: TGTGCCAGCCGCCTGGACCACACAGATACGCAGTATTTT
size: few
V: TRBV2
D: .
J: TRBJ2-3

CDR3: CASSPPSGRPTETQYF
DNA: TGTGCCAGCTCACCACCGTCAGGCAGGCCTACAGAGACCCAGTACTTC
size: .
V: TRBV18
D: .
J: TRBJ2-5

CDR3: CASSPQINYGYTF
DNA: TGTGCCAGCAGCCCGCAGATTAACTATGGCTACACCTTC
size: few
V: TRBV4-2
D: .
J: TRBJ1-2

CDR3: CASSLSGGSNQPQHF
DNA: TGTGCCAGCAGTTTATCGGGGGGCAGCAATCAGCCCCAGCATTTT
size: many
V: TRBV27
D: .
J: TRBJ1-5

CDR3: CATSRTGEPYEQYF
DNA: TGTGCCACCAGCAGGACAGGGGAGCCCTACGAGCAGTACTTC
size: .
V: TRBV15
D: TRBD1
J: TRBJ2-7

CDR3: CASSGGYGGKDEQFF
DNA: TGCGCCAGCAGCGGGGGGTACGGGGGCAAGGATGAGCAGTTCTTC
size: .
V: TRBV5-1
D: .
J: TRBJ2-1

CDR3: CASSLHPGTAYEQYF
DNA: TGTGCCAGCAGCTTGCATCCCGGGACAGCCTACGAGCAGTACTTC
size: .
V: TRBV7-3
D: TRBD1
J: TRBJ2-7

CDR3: CASSLSSDYEQYF
DNA: TGTGCCAGCAGTTTGAGTAGTGACTACGAGCAGTACTTC
size: .
V: TRBV27
D: .
J: TRBJ2-7

CDR3: CAISRRGNTEAFF
DNA: TGTGCCATCAGTCGGAGGGGCAACACTGAAGCTTTCTTT
size: .
V: TRBV10-3
D: .
J: TRBJ1-1

CDR3: CASSQVTGGRGTEAFF
DNA: TGCGCCAGCAGCCAAGTCACAGGGGGCAGGGGAACTGAAGCTTTCTTT
size: few
V: TRBV4-1
D: TRBD1
J: TRBJ1-1

CDR3: CASSQDTGLRTGELFF
DNA: TGTGCCAGCAGCCAAGATACGGGACTTAGAACCGGGGAGCTGTTTTTT
size: few
V: TRBV4-2
D: .
J: TRBJ2-2

CDR3: CSSMGRQGAPRETQYF
DNA: TGCAGCTCCATGGGCCGACAGGGGGCGCCGAGAGAGACCCAGTACTTC
size: few
V: TRBV29-1
D: TRBD1
J: TRBJ2-5

CDR3: CASSLFGILAGVVETQYF
DNA: TGTGCCAGCAGCTTATTTGGGATCTTAGCGGGAGTAGTGGAGACCCAGTACTTC
size: few
V: TRBV11-2
D: TRBD2
J: TRBJ2-5

CDR3: CASSPRVRSMNTEAFF
DNA: TGCGCCAGCAGCCCCAGGGTCCGGTCGATGAACACTGAAGCTTTCTTT
size: few
V: TRBV5-1
D: .
J: TRBJ1-1

CDR3: CASSPGGGSNQPQHF
DNA: TGTGCCAGCTCACCAGGAGGGGGTAGCAATCAGCCCCAGCATTTT
size: .
V: TRBV18
D: .
J: TRBJ1-5

CDR3: CSAQGLGEQFF
DNA: TGCAGCGCCCAGGGGCTTGGGGAGCAGTTCTTC
size: .
V: TRBV29-1
D: .
J: TRBJ2-1

CDR3: CASSSDPSGRETQYF
DNA: TGCGCCAGCAGCTCAGACCCTTCGGGCAGGGAGACCCAGTACTTC
size: few
V: TRBV5-1
D: .
J: TRBJ2-5

CDR3: CSVEDGTGTGYQETQYF
DNA: TGCAGCGTTGAAGATGGAACCGGGACAGGATACCAAGAGACCCAGTACTTC
size: .
V: TRBV29-1
D: TRBD1
J: TRBJ2-5

CDR3: CASSPDSWNTDTQYF
DNA: TGTGCCAGCAGTCCAGACTCGTGGAATACAGATACGCAGTATTTT
size: few
V: TRBV12-3/TRBV12-4
D: .
J: TRBJ2-3

CDR3: CSAREVGPYNEQFF
DNA: TGCAGTGCTAGAGAGGTGGGACCCTACAATGAGCAGTTCTTC
size: few
V: TRBV20-1
D: .
J: TRBJ2-1

CDR3: CASTSGAAGELFF
DNA: TGCGCCAGCACCTCCGGAGCGGCCGGGGAGCTGTTTTTT
size: few
V: TRBV5-1
D: .
J: TRBJ2-2

CDR3: CSVEDASSYNEQFF
DNA: TGCAGCGTTGAAGACGCAAGCTCCTACAATGAGCAGTTCTTC
size: few
V: TRBV29-1
D: .
J: TRBJ2-1

CDR3: CASSLARLAADHNEQFF
DNA: TGTGCCAGCAGCTTAGCCCGACTAGCGGCGGACCACAATGAGCAGTTCTTC
size: .
V: TRBV7-8
D: TRBD2
J: TRBJ2-1

CDR3: CASSYWGGDYGYTF
DNA: TGTGCCAGCAGTTACTGGGGCGGAGACTATGGCTACACCTTC
size: few
V: TRBV6-2/TRBV6-3
D: .
J: TRBJ1-2

CDR3: CASSLVSTGSEQYF
DNA: TGTGCCAGCAGCTTAGTATCTACGGGGTCCGAGCAGTACTTC
size: few
V: TRBV11-1
D: .
J: TRBJ2-7

CDR3: CASSFTSGSGSEQFF
DNA: TGTGCCAGCAGCTTTACTAGCGGGAGTGGTAGTGAGCAGTTCTTC
size: .
V: TRBV7-2
D: TRBD2
J: TRBJ2-1

CDR3: CASSLTWANTEAFF
DNA: TGTGCCAGCAGCTTAACTTGGGCGAACACTGAAGCTTTCTTT
size: .
V: TRBV5-8
D: .
J: TRBJ1-1

CDR3: CSAPGRISSYEQYF
DNA: TGCAGTGCTCCAGGTAGGATTAGCTCCTACGAGCAGTACTTC
size: few
V: TRBV20-1
D: .
J: TRBJ2-7